The source of this TCR beta chain is a study of blood T cell repertoires in COVID-19. Study summary: Samples of COVID-19 (acute and convalescent) were obtained from the United States, Italy and Spain. T cells, B-cell-depleted T cells, or PBMCs provided the cDNA or gDNA that served as material.

Authors' data handling: Counts of nucleated cells, estimated from reference gene primer amplification, were obtained. Using immunoSEQ multiplex PCR, the repertoire was profiled, and TCRdb retains in-frame clones only, with some absent. The V and J calls and clone size are taken from that table; D and trimming were inferred from the DNA. Of 250,000 to 350,000 clones detected, approximately 88% appear once; the ten largest clones hold roughly 1.5%. Trimming left V 4 bases short and J 5 bases short, with 15 bases between. The V gene's germline CDR1 is SGHRS and CDR2 YFSETQ. The CDR3 is 14 amino acids. Sequences were obtained from peripheral blood. The source is a human donor with COVID-19, enrolled during active disease. The donor label of this sample is uncertain. The chain joins TRBV5-1 to TRBJ1-2; tentatively, D is TRBD1 (6 bases). Here the CDR3 DNA reads TGCGCCAGCAGCCCCACCACAGGGTCGTATGGCTACACCTTC. Amino acids: CASSPTTGSYGYTF.